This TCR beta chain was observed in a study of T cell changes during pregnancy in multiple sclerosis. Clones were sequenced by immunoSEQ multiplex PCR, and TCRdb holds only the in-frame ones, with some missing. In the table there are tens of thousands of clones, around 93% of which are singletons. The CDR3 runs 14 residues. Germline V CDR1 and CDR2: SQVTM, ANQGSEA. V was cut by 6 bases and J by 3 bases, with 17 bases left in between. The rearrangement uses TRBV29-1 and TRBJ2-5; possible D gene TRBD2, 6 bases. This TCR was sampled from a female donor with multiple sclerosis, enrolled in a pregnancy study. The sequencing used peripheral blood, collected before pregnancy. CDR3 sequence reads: CSVAGEAGKETQYF. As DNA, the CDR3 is TGCAGCGTAGCCGGGGAGGCGGGGAAAGAGACCCAGTACTTC.